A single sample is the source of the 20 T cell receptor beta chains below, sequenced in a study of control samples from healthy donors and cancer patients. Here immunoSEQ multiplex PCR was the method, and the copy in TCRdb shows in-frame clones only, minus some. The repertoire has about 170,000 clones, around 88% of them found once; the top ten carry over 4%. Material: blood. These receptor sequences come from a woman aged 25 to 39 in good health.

In nucleotides, the CDR3 is TGTGCCAGCAGCTGGGGACTAGCGGGAGTGGTTAGAGAGACCCAGTACTTC. Amino acid sequence: CASSWGLAGVVRETQYF. This sequence joins TRBV7-9 and TRBJ2-5; 14 nucleotides agree with TRBD2. The CDR3 loop spans 17 amino acids. Unmatched junction bases numbered 8, after V lost 4 bases and J lost 4 bases. CDR1 is SEHNR and CDR2 is FQNEAQ in the germline V gene (reference sequence).

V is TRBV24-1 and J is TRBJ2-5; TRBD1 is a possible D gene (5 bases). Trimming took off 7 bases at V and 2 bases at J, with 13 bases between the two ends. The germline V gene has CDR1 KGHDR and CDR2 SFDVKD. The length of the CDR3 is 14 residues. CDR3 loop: CATRLRRTQETQYF. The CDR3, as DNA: TGTGCCACCAGGCTACGTAGGACACAAGAGACCCAGTACTTC.

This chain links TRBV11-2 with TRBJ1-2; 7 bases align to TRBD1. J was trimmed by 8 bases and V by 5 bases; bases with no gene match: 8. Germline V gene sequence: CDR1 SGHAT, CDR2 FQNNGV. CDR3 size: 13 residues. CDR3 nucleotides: TGTGCCAGCAGCCCCAATAGAGGGGGCGGCTACACCTTC. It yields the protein CASSPNRGGGYTF.

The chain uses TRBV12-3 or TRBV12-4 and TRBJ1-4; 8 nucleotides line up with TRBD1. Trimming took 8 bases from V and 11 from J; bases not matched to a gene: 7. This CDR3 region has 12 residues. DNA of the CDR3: TGTGCCAGCGGAGACAGGGGATATAAACTGTTTTTT. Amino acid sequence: CASGDRGYKLFF.

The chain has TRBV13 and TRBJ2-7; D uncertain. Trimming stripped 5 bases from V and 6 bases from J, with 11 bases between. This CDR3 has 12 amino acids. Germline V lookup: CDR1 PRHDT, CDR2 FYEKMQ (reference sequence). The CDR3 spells CASSHQSGEQYF. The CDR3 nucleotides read TGTGCCAGCAGCCACCAGTCGGGCGAGCAGTACTTC.

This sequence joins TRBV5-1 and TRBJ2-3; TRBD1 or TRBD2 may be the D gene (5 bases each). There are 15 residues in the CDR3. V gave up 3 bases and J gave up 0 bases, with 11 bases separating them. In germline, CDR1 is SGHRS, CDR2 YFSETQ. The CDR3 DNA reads TGCGCCAGCAGCTCCGGGACCTATAGCACAGATACGCAGTATTTT. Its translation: CASSSGTYSTDTQYF.

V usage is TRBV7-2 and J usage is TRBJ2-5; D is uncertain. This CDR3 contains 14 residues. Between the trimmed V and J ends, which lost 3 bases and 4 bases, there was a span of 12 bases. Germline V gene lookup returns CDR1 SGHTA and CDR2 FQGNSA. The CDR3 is CASSLGRSTETQYF. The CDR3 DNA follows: TGTGCCAGCAGCTTGGGCCGTTCTACAGAGACCCAGTACTTC.

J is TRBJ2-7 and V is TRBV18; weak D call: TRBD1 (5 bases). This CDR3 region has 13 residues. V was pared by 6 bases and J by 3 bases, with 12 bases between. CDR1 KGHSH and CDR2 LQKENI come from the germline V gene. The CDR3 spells CASSNRQIYEQYF. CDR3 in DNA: TGTGCCAGCTCGAACCGACAGATCTACGAGCAGTACTTC.

The CDR3 nucleotides read TGTGCCAGCAGCCGGGACCGGTATTCGGAGACCCAGTACTTC. It codes for CASSRDRYSETQYF. The V and J genes are TRBV7-9 and TRBJ2-5; TRBD1 or TRBD2 may be the D gene (5 bases each). V lost 5 bases and J lost 5, with 15 bases in between. The CDR3 extends over 14 amino acids. Germline loops: CDR1 SEHNR, CDR2 FQNEAQ (reference sequence).

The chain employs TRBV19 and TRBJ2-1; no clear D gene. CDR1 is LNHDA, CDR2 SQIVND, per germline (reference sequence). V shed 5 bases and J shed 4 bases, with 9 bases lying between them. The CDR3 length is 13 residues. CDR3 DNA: TGTGCCAGTAGTGGGTACAAGTACAATGAGCAGTTCTTC. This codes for CASSGYKYNEQFF.

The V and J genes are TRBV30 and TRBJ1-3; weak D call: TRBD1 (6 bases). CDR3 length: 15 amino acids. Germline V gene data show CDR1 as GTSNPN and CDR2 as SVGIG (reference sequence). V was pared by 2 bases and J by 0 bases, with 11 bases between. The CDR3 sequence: CAWSLRDTSGNTIYF. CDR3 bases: TGTGCCTGGAGTCTCCGGGACACCTCTGGAAACACCATATATTTT.

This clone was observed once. The CDR3 sequence: CASSRTSGAYNEQFF. For the CDR3, the DNA is TGTGCCAGTAGTCGTACTAGCGGGGCGTACAATGAGCAGTTCTTC. The gene calls are TRBV19 and TRBJ2-1; 10 nucleotides align to TRBD2. The V and J ends lost 5 bases and 4 bases, in that order; junction bases with no gene match: 5. This CDR3 comprises 15 residues. Germline values: CDR1 LNHDA, CDR2 SQIVND (reference sequence).

The CDR3 nucleotides are TGTGCCAGCAGCCAAGATTCTCGGACATACACCATATATTTT. It codes for CASSQDSRTYTIYF. The rearrangement uses TRBV4-2 and TRBJ1-3; weak D call: TRBD1 (5 bases). This CDR3 has 14 residues. In germline, CDR1 is LGHNA, CDR2 YNFKEQ. V was cut by 0 bases and J by 8 bases, with 11 bases left in between.

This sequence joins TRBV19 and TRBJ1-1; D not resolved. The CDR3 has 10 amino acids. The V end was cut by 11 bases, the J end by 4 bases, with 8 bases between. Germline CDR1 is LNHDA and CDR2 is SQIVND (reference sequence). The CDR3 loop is CADLGTEAFF. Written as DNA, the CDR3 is TGTGCCGACCTAGGCACTGAAGCTTTCTTT.

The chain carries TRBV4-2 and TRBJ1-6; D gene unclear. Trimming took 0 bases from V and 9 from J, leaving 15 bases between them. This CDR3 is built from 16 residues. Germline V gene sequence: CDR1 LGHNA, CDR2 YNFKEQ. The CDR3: CASSQDGGVWGSPLHF. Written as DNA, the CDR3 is TGTGCCAGCAGCCAAGATGGCGGGGTGTGGGGTTCACCCCTCCACTTT.

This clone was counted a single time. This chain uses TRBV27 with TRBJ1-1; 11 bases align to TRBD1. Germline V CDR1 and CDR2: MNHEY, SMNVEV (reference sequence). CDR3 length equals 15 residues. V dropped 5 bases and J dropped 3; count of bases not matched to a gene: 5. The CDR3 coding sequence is TGTGCCAGCAGTACGCCGGGACAGGGGGACACTGAAGCTTTCTTT. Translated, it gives CASSTPGQGDTEAFF.

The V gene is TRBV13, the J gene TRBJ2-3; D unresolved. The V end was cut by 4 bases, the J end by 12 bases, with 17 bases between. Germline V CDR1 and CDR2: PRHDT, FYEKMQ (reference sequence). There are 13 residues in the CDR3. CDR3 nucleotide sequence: TGTGCCAGCAGCTACGGCCCCCGGACCACCCAGTATTTT. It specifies CASSYGPRTTQYF.

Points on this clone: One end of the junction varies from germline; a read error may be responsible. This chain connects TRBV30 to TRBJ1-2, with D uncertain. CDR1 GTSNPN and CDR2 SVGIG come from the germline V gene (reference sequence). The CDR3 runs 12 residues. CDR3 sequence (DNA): TGTGCCTGGAGCGTTAACAGTTATGACTACACCTTC. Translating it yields CAWSVNSYDYTF.

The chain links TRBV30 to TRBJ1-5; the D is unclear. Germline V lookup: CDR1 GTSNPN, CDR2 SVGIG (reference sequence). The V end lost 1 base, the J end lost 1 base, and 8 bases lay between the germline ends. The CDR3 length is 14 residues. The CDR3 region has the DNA TGTGCCTGGAGTGGCGTCTCGAGCAATCAGCCCCAGCATTTT. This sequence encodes CAWSGVSSNQPQHF.

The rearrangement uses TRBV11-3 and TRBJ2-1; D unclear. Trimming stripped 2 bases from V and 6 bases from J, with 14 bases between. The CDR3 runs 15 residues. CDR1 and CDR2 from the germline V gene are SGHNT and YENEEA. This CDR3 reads CASSLMSLGPNEQFF. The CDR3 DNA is TGTGCCAGCAGCTTAATGAGCCTCGGCCCCAATGAGCAGTTCTTC.